This TCR beta chain was sequenced for a study of graft-versus-host responses after intestinal transplantation. Study information: All recipients were transplanted with multivisceral, liver-intestinal, or isolated intestinal grafts. All recipients got anti-thymocyte globulin induction, then tacrolimus and steroids for roughly three years.

Germline V CDR1 and CDR2: MGHRA, YSYEKL. Germline trimming cut 4 bases from V and 2 bases from J; bases unmatched to any gene: 4. The CDR3 contains 16 residues. Points from the study as a whole: Recipient marrow contained GvH clones, some of which appeared first in ileum or blood.

Profiled with immunoSEQ multiplex PCR; TCRdb holds only in-frame clones, not every one. The sample has about 100,000 clones, approximately 84% seen once. Comment on this clone: Its antigen remains unknown. The same CDR3 also results from other DNA sequences found in this sample.

The sequence derives from a human donor who received an intestinal transplant. The chain employs TRBV4-1 and TRBJ2-7; TRBD2 aligns across 14 bases. Sequencing was performed on unstimulated CD4+ T cells sorted from spleen or lymph node cells, taken before intestinal transplant. CDR3 nucleotides: TGCGCCAGCAGCCTTCGACTAGCGGGAGGGACCTACGAGCAGTACTTC. It yields the protein CASSLRLAGGTYEQYF.